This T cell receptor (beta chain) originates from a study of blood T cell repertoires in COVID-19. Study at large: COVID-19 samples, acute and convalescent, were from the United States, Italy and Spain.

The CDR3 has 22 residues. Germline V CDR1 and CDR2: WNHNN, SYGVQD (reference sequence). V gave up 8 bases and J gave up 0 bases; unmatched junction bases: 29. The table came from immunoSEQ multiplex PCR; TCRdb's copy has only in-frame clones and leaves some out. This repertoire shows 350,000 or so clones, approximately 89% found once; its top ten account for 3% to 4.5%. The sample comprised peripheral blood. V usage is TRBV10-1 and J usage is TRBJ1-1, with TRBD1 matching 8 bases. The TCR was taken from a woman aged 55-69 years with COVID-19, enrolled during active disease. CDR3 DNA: TGCGCCAGCGGCGCTCGGACAGGGAATGTGTGGGGGCGCTATCTATTGAACACTGAAGCTTTCTTT. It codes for CASGARTGNVWGRYLLNTEAFF.